The present T cell receptor beta chain was sequenced within a study of blood T cell repertoires in COVID-19. Study details: Both acute and convalescent COVID-19 samples were obtained from the United States, Italy and Spain. The analysed material was cDNA or gDNA that came from T cells, B-cell-depleted T cells, or PBMCs.

In the study's own analysis: Reference gene primer amplification gave estimated nucleated cell counts. Assay used: immunoSEQ multiplex PCR; TCRdb lists only in-frame clones, some missing. That table supplies the V and J calls and clone size; D and trimming were determined from the DNA. The sample has over 200,000 clones, roughly 80% seen once. Germline values: CDR1 SGHTA, CDR2 FQGNSA. With 3 bases clipped from V and 3 bases from J, the junction kept 4 bases outside the gene matches. The CDR3 extends over 15 amino acids. The gene calls are TRBV7-2 and TRBJ2-3; 9 bases match TRBD2. This sequence was found in a human donor in a cohort sampled during active COVID-19. Sequencing was carried out using peripheral blood. In nucleotides, the CDR3 is TGTGCCAGCAGCTTGGCGGGAGGGCGGACAGATACGCAGTATTTT. As protein: CASSLAGGRTDTQYF.